Below, 12 T cell receptor beta chains from the same sample are listed, as sequenced in a study of technical replicates of blood from a few donors (dated by TCRdb to the late 2010s). Library creation used the immunoSEQ multiplex PCR assay. Here the immuneACCESS table is served through TCRdb, limited to in-frame sequences with V and J called. Missing clones are a known gap in these copies; in checked studies unresolved V genes cover under half, and the rest lacks a known reason. This sample gives 60,000 to 80,000 clones in total; 92% of them show up just once. About 0.38% of the sample is taken by the ten largest. Sequencing was performed on T cells isolated from PBMCs. The receptors were sampled from a human donor in good health.

This chain connects TRBV4-1 to TRBJ2-1; 8 bases map to TRBD2. Trimming removed 4 bases from V and 4 bases from J; junction bases left unmatched: 12. This CDR3 is 17 amino acids long. Germline assignment: CDR1 MGHRA and CDR2 YSYEKL. The CDR3, as DNA: TGCGCCAGCAGCCCCCTTGAAGGTAGCGGGATGTACAATGAGCAGTTCTTC. Translated, it gives CASSPLEGSGMYNEQFF.

The chain is built from TRBV29-1 and TRBJ2-7; the match to TRBD2 covers 7 bases. This CDR3 has 13 residues. The germline gives CDR1 SQVTM, CDR2 ANQGSEA. Losses at the gene ends were 6 bases for V and 0 bases for J; bases not matched to a gene: 5. The CDR3 reads CSVRGGSSYEQYF. In DNA, the CDR3 is TGCAGCGTACGGGGCGGGAGCTCCTACGAGCAGTACTTC.

V gene TRBV18 combines with J gene TRBJ2-7; TRBD1 might be the D (6 bases). This CDR3 has 16 residues. V lost 1 base to trimming and J lost 5 bases, with 18 bases between them. Germline CDR1 reads KGHSH; CDR2 reads LQKENI. In DNA, the CDR3 is TGTGCCAGCTCACCACAGATTGGGACACACCAGGACGAGCAGTACTTC. Encoded protein: CASSPQIGTHQDEQYF.

The chain's CDR3 is CASSVYGGGYNEAFF. Here the CDR3 DNA reads TGTGCCAGCAGCGTATACGGAGGGGGCTATAATGAAGCTTTCTTT. The chain employs TRBV11-3 and TRBJ1-1, with 7 bases aligning to TRBD1. The CDR3 covers 15 residues. Germline values: CDR1 SGHNT, CDR2 YENEEA. J was trimmed by 7 bases and V by 5 bases; bases with no gene match: 13.

V is TRBV7-9 and J is TRBJ2-1; a weak D match, TRBD2 (5 bases). Germline values: CDR1 SEHNR, CDR2 FQNEAQ (reference sequence). Between the trimmed V and J ends, which lost 5 bases and 7 bases, there was a span of 9 bases. The CDR3 runs 12 residues. For the CDR3, the DNA is TGTGCCAGCAGCCTACCGGGAAATGAGCAGTTCTTC. Protein sequence: CASSLPGNEQFF.

V usage is TRBV28 and J usage is TRBJ1-5; a weak D match, TRBD1 (5 bases). There are 15 residues in the CDR3. The germline gives CDR1 MDHEN, CDR2 SYDVKM. V lost 7 bases and J lost 4, with 17 bases in between. The CDR3 bases are TGTGCCAGCACCAGCTACAGGACCGTAAATCAGCCCCAGCATTTT. Translation gives CASTSYRTVNQPQHF.

V and J are TRBV28 and TRBJ2-1; TRBD2 matches at 11 bases. V was pared by 5 bases and J by 8 bases, with 8 bases of the junction left unmatched. Germline-derived CDR1 and CDR2 are MDHEN and SYDVKM. This CDR3 comprises 15 residues. CDR3 in amino acids: CASSATSGSMDEQFF. The CDR3 DNA is TGTGCCAGCAGTGCTACTAGCGGGAGTATGGATGAGCAGTTCTTC.

This rearrangement joins TRBV29-1 to TRBJ2-5, with 10 bases identical to TRBD1. V dropped 1 base and J dropped 2; count of bases not matched to a gene: 13. The CDR3 consists of 18 residues. CDR1 and CDR2 from the germline V gene are SQVTM and ANQGSEA. This CDR3 is CSVEGFGTGAGIQETQYF. Here the CDR3 DNA reads TGCAGCGTTGAAGGGTTCGGGACAGGGGCTGGGATTCAAGAGACCCAGTACTTC.

The chain couples TRBV6-4 to TRBJ2-2; D call uncertain. Germline values: CDR1 MRHNA, CDR2 SNTAGT. Trimming cost V 5 bases and J 0 bases, with 7 bases left between them. CDR3 size: 14 residues. The CDR3 DNA sequence: TGTGCCAGCAGTCAGCGAACGAACACCGGGGAGCTGTTTTTT. Translating it yields CASSQRTNTGELFF.

The chain employs TRBV5-6 and TRBJ2-2; TRBD2 aligns across 7 bases. CDR1 and CDR2 from the germline V gene are SGHDT and YYEEEE. The ends lost 5 bases at V and 1 base at J; junction bases unmatched: 8. The CDR3 runs 16 residues. CDR3 sequence (DNA): TGTGCCAGCAGTCCACTCCTAGCGGAGAACACCGGGGAGCTGTTTTTT. The encoded protein is CASSPLLAENTGELFF.

This chain joins TRBV10-1 and TRBJ2-5; 7 bases match TRBD1. The CDR3 sequence is 20 residues long. From germline, CDR1 is WNHNN and CDR2 SYGVQD (reference sequence). V shed 0 bases and J 3 bases; nucleotides not matched to a gene: 19. In DNA form, the CDR3 reads TGCGCCAGCAGTGAGTCGGACAGGCAGAGGACCAGGACTTTAGAAGAGACCCAGTACTTC. Translating it yields CASSESDRQRTRTLEETQYF.

The chain joins TRBV7-5 to TRBJ2-2; TRBD2, as called in the table, went unchecked against the DNA. TRBV7-5 is described as a pseudogene. The length of the CDR3 is 16 residues. This chain's CDR3 is CARSFSQGGITGELFF. The CDR3 coding sequence is TGTGCCAGAAGCTTCAGTCAGGGAGGGATCACCGGGGAGCTGTTTTTT.